The rows below give T cell receptor beta chains drawn from one sample of a study of T cell repertoires in cytomegalovirus infection. A single record per CDR3 protein comes from TCRdb applying MiXCR to the reads. The sample yields a few hundred thousand distinct CDR3 sequences, about a sixth seen once. Sequencing input: CD8+ T cells from PBMCs. These receptors all come from a human donor in good health (CMV status not recorded). Some clones in this sample may be carry-over from other donors' samples. Both conserved end residues are part of each CDR3. D genes are given only for firm matches. Some rows have no size entry. The others give once, few or many, or a class for an expanded clone.

>NA|TRBV7-9|NA|TRBJ2-7
TGTGCCAGCAGCTTAGCGCTGGGTCCCTACGAGCAGTACTTC
CASSLALGPYEQYF
>NA|TRBV12-3/TRBV12-4|NA|TRBJ2-5
TGTGCCACCCGGGCAGGGCAAGAGACCCAGTACTTC
CATRAGQETQYF
>NA|TRBV29-1|NA|TRBJ2-1
TGCAGCGTTGGGGGGGCCGACAACAATGAGCAGTTCTTC
CSVGGADNNEQFF
>TRBD1|TRBV28|few|TRBJ2-7
TGTGCCAGCACGCCCGGACAGGGTGGTGCCTACGAGCAGTACTTC
CASTPGQGGAYEQYF
>NA|TRBV7-8|many|TRBJ2-5
TGTGCCAGCAGCCTCCTGGAGACCCAGTACTTC
CASSLLETQYF
>NA|TRBV4-3|many|TRBJ1-5
TGCGCCAGCAGCCAAACTAGCAATCAGCCCCAGCATTTT
CASSQTSNQPQHF
>NA|TRBV14|NA|TRBJ2-7
TGTGCCAGCAGCCAATTTGAGGGCCTCCCCTACGAGCAGTACTTC
CASSQFEGLPYEQYF
>NA|TRBV5-6|many|TRBJ2-2
TGTGCCAGCAGCTTGCTGGGAATGAACACCGGGGAGCTGTTTTTT
CASSLLGMNTGELFF
>NA|TRBV7-9|many|TRBJ2-1
TGTGCCAGCAGCCGCTCCACGAATGAGCAGTTCTTC
CASSRSTNEQFF
>NA|TRBV28|NA|TRBJ1-6
TGTGCCAGCAGTACATCGACAGTACATAATTTC
CASSTSTVHNF
>NA|TRBV19|few|TRBJ1-1
TGTGCCAGTAGTAGAGGGGCGGCGGACACTGAAGCTTTCTTT
CASSRGAADTEAFF